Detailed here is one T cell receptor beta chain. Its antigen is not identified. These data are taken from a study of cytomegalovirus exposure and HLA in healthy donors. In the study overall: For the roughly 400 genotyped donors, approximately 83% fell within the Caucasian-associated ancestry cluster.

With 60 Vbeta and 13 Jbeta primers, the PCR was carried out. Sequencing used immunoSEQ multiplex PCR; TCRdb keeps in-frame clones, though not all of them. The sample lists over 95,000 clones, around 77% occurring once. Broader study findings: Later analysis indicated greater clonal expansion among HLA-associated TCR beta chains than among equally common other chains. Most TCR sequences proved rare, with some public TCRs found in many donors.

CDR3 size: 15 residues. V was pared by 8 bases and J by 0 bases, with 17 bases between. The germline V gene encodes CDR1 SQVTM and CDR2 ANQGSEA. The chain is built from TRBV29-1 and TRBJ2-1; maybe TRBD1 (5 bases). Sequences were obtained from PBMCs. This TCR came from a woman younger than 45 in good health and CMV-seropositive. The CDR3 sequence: CSSPDDRSSYNEQFF. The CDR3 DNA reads TGCAGCTCCCCAGACGACAGAAGCTCCTACAATGAGCAGTTCTTC.